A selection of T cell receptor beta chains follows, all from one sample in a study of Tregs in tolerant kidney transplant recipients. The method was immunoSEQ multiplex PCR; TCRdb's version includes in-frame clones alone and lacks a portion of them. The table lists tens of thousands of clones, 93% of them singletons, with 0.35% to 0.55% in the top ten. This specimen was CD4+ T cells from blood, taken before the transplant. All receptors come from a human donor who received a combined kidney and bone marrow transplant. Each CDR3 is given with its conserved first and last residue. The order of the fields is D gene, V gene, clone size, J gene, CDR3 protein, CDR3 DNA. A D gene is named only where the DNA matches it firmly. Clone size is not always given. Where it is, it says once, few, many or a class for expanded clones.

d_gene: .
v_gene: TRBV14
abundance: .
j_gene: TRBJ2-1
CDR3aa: CASSRDSSQFF
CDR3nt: TGTGCCAGCAGTCGGGACTCCTCACAGTTCTTC

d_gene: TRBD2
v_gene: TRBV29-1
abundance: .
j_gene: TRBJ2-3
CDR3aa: CSAGLAGGRDTQYF
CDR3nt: TGCAGCGCGGGACTAGCGGGGGGCAGGGATACGCAGTATTTT

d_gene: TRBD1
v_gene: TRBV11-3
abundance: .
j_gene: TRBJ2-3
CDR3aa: CASSLGQGRTDTQYF
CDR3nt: TGTGCCAGCAGCTTAGGACAGGGCCGCACAGATACGCAGTATTTT

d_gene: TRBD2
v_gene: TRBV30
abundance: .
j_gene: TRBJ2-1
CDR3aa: CAWSVVAIAGREQFF
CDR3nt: TGTGCCTGGAGTGTAGTAGCAATAGCGGGGAGAGAGCAGTTCTTC

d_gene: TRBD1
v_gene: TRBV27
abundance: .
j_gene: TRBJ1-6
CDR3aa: CASSLQGAHRTGSPLHF
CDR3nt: TGTGCCAGCAGTTTACAGGGGGCGCATCGTACGGGTTCCCCCCTCCACTTT

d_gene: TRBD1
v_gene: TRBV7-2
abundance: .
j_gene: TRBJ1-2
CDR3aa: CASSPSGTGTLFYGYTF
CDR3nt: TGTGCCAGCAGCCCCTCCGGGACAGGAACTCTTTTCTATGGCTACACCTTC

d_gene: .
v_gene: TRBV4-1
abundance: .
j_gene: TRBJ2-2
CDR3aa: CASSRRRGAETGELFF
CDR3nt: TGCGCCAGCAGTCGAAGACGGGGGGCGGAAACCGGGGAGCTGTTTTTT

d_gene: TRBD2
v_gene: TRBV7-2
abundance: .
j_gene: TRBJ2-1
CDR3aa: CASSLVAGASSFYNEQFF
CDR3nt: TGTGCCAGCAGCTTAGTAGCGGGAGCCTCTTCTTTCTACAATGAGCAGTTCTTC

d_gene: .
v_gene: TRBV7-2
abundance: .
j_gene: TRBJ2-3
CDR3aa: CASSSRQETQYF
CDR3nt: TGTGCCAGCAGCTCCAGACAGGAGACGCAGTATTTT

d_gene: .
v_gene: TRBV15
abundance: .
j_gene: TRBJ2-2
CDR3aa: CATTDRLTPGELFF
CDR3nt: TGTGCCACCACCGACAGGTTGACCCCCGGGGAGCTGTTTTTT

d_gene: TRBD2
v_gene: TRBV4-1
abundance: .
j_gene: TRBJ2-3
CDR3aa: CASSQLAGGTDTQYF
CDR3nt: TGCGCCAGCAGCCAACTAGCGGGAGGGACAGATACGCAGTATTTT

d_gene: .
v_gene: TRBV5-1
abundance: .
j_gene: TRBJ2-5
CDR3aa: CASSSVGRGETQYF
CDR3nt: TGCGCCAGCAGCTCCGTCGGGCGGGGAGAGACCCAGTACTTC

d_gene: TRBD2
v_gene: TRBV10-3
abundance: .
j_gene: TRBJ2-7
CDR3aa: CAISGLAGGPNEQYF
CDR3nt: TGTGCCATCAGCGGACTAGCGGGAGGGCCTAACGAGCAGTACTTC

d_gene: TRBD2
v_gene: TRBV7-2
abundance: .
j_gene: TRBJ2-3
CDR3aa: CASSPAGAGVVTDTQYF
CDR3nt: TGTGCCAGCAGCCCGGCAGGAGCGGGGGTGGTCACAGATACGCAGTATTTT

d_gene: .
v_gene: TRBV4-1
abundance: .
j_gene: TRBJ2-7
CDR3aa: CASSQPGRGAKYEQYF
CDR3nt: TGCGCCAGCAGCCAACCGGGCAGGGGGGCAAAATACGAGCAGTACTTC

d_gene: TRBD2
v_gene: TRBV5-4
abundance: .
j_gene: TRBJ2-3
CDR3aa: CASSQGLAGSTDTQYF
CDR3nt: TGTGCCAGCAGCCAGGGACTAGCGGGGAGCACAGATACGCAGTATTTT

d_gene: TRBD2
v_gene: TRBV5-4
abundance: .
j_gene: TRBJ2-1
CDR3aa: CASRSISGDYNEQFF
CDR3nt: TGTGCCAGCAGGAGTATTAGCGGGGATTACAATGAGCAGTTCTTC

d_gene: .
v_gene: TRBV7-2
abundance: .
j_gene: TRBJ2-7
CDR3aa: CASSLMHFPYEQYF
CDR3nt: TGTGCCAGCAGCTTAATGCATTTTCCTTACGAGCAGTACTTC

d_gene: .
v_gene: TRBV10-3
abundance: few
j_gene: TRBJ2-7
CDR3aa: CAISGGNEQYF
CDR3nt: TGTGCCATCAGTGGAGGGAACGAGCAGTACTTC

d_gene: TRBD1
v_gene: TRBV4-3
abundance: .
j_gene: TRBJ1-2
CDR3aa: CASSQEGGQGPRAGGYTF
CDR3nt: TGCGCCAGCAGCCAAGAGGGGGGACAGGGTCCTCGGGCGGGAGGCTACACCTTC

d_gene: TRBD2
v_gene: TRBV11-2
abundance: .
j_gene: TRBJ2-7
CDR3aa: CASSLHRGTSGYEQYF
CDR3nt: TGTGCCAGCAGCCTCCACAGGGGGACTAGCGGGTACGAGCAGTACTTC

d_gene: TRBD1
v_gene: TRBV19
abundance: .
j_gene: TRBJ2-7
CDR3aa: CASSKQGSSYEQYF
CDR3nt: TGTGCCAGTAGTAAACAGGGGAGCTCCTACGAGCAGTACTTC

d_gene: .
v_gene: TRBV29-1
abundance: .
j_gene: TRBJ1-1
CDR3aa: CSVVPPGNTEAFF
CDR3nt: TGCAGCGTTGTTCCTCCCGGTAACACTGAAGCTTTCTTT

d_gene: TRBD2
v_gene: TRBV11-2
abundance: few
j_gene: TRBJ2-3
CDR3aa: CASSLTIASGGASDTQYF
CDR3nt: TGTGCCAGCAGCTTAACGATCGCCAGCGGGGGGGCCTCTGATACGCAGTATTTT

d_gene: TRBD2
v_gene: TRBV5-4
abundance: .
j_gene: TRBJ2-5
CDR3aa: CASSWRAGGNRETQYF
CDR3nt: TGTGCCAGCAGCTGGAGAGCGGGAGGGAATAGAGAGACCCAGTACTTC

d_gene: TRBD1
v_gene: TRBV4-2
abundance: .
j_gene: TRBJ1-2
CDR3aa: CASSQGFKGAGYGYTF
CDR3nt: TGTGCCAGCAGCCAAGGATTTAAGGGGGCTGGCTATGGCTACACCTTC

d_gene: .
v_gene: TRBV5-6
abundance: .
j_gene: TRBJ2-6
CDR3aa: CASSLVRDISSGANVLTF
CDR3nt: TGTGCCAGCAGCTTGGTCCGGGACATCAGCTCTGGGGCCAACGTCCTGACTTTC

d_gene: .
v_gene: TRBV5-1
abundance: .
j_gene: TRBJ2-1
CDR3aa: CASSLNTGSNEQFF
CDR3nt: TGCGCCAGCAGCTTGAATACGGGATCAAATGAGCAGTTCTTC

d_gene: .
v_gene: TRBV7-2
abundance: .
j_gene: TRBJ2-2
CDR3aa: CASSLVADTGELFF
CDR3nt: TGTGCCAGCAGCTTAGTGGCAGACACCGGGGAGCTGTTTTTT

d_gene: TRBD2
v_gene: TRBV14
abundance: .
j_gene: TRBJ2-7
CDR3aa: CASSQLLAESYEQYF
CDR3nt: TGTGCCAGCAGCCAACTCCTAGCGGAGTCCTACGAGCAGTACTTC

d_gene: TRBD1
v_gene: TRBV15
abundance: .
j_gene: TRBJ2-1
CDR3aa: CATSSPGTGHNEQFF
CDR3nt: TGTGCCACCAGCAGCCCCGGGACAGGGCACAATGAGCAGTTCTTC